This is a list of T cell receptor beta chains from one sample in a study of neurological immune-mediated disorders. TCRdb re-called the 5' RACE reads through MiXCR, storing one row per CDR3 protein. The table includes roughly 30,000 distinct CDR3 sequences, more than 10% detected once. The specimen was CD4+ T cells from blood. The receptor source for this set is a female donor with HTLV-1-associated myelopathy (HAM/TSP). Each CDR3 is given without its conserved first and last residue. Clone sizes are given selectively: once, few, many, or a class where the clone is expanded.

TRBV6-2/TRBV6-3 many ASSYSGTDGVQETQY
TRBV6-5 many ASSYAGGGDIEQF
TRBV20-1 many SAAPETSGNNEQF
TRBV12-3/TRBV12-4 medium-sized ASSFLQAGELF
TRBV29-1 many SVEIGQGARYGYT
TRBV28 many ASSSYDTGADTEAF
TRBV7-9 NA ASRPGTGGHEQF
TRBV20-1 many SARIPRVTEQY
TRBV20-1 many SARKLLAGGGDTQY
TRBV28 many ASSLSTGMEAF
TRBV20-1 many SARADSYEQY